Presented here are 17 T cell receptor beta chains from one specimen sequenced in a study of T cells in Graves' hyperthyroidism and ophthalmopathy. The investigators amplified TCR beta CDR3 regions from RNA transcripts. The HTBI primer set served for first-round RT-PCR of the TCR CDR3. TCRdb analysed the multiplex PCR reads with MiXCR anew, one entry per CDR3 protein. The data contain more than 550,000 distinct CDR3 sequences, roughly 45% of them singletons. The sequenced sample was peripheral blood or thyroid tissue (not recorded which). The origin of the receptors is an adult man with Graves' disease, either hyperthyroidism or ophthalmopathy (not recorded which).

This clonotype has ten or more counts. This rearrangement joins TRBV10-3 to TRBJ1-4; D is possibly TRBD1 (5 bases). CDR3 length: 15 residues. V shed 0 bases and J shed 8 bases, with 13 bases lying between them. Germline values: CDR1 ENHRY, CDR2 SYGVKD. The CDR3 DNA reads TGTGCCATCAGTGAGTCGCGGGGGTTAGTGGAAAAACTGTTTTTT. As protein: CAISESRGLVEKLFF.

The chain recombines TRBV12-5 with TRBJ1-6, with D perhaps matching TRBD1 (6 bases). Germline-derived CDR1 and CDR2 are LGHNT and FRNRAP. There are 13 residues in the CDR3. The CDR3 protein is CASQGQGGSPLHF. The CDR3 bases are TGTGCCAGTCAGGGGCAGGGTGGATCACCCCTCCACTTT. Complete variable domain (other parts from reference TRBV12-5 and TRBJ1-6): DARVTQTPRHKVTEMGQEVTMRCQPILGHNTVFWYRQTMMQGLELLAYFRNRAPLDDSGMPKDRFSAEMPDATLATLKIQPSEPRDSAVYFCASQGQGGSPLHFGNGTRLTVT.

As for this clonotype: A read error may produce the germline difference seen at one junction end. This chain links TRBV14 with TRBJ1-2; D ambiguous. The germline V gene encodes CDR1 SGHDN and CDR2 FVKESK. This CDR3 contains 14 residues. CDR3 sequence: CASGQSGRLSGYTF. The DNA of the CDR3 is TGTGCCAGCGGCCAGAGTGGGAGGCTGAGTGGCTACACCTTC. The full variable domain, rest sourced from reference TRBV14 and TRBJ1-2, is EAGVTQFPSHSVIEKGQTVTLRCDPISGHDNLYWYRRVMGKEIKFLLHFVKESKQDESGMPNNRFLAERTGGTYSTLKVQPAELEDSGVYFCASGQSGRLSGYTFGSGTRLTVV.

This clonotype was recorded once. Just one base apart from a much larger clone, this may be a read error. The rearrangement joins TRBV6-1 to TRBJ1-6; D gene uncertain. The CDR3 is 13 residues long. With 6 bases removed from V and 9 bases from J, the gap between germline ends came to 12 bases. CDR1 and CDR2 (germline): MNHNS, SASEGT. The DNA for the CDR3 is TGTGCCAGCAGCTTGGACTGTTTTTCACCCCTCCACTTT. Translating gives CASSLDCFSPLHF.

The rearrangement joins TRBV5-6 to TRBJ1-5; D remains unclear. CDR1 is SGHDT and CDR2 is YYEEEE in the germline V gene. Trimming left V 3 bases short and J 7 bases short, with 17 bases between. The CDR3 is made up of 15 amino acids. The CDR3 coding sequence is TGTGCCAGCAGCTCGTCTCTATCGGGAAGGCAGCCCCAGCATTTT. Protein product: CASSSSLSGRQPQHF.

This clonotype has a single count. This sequence joins TRBV7-6 and TRBJ2-7, with D maybe TRBD1 (5 bases). The V end was cut by 4 bases, the J end by 5 bases, with 12 bases between. The CDR3 sequence is 13 residues long. The germline CDR1 and CDR2 sequences are SGHVS and FNYEAQ. CDR3 bases: TGTGCCAGCAGCTCGGCTGGGGCCAACGAGCAGTACTTC. Its protein product is CASSSAGANEQYF. Together with reference TRBV7-6 and TRBJ2-7, the CDR3 gives the full variable domain: GAGVSQSPRYKVTKRGQDVALRCDPISGHVSLYWYRQALGQGPEFLTYFNYEAQQDKSGLPNDRFSAERPEGSISTLTIQRTEQRDSAMYRCASSSAGANEQYFGPGTRLTVT.

This clonotype was counted between two and nine times. V usage is TRBV12-5 and J usage is TRBJ1-1; D uncertain. Germline loops: CDR1 LGHNT, CDR2 FRNRAP. Between the trimmed V and J ends, which lost 1 base and 5 bases, there was a span of 8 bases. CDR3 length equals 13 residues. CDR3 in DNA: TGTGCTAGTGGTTTGGGTATAGGTACTGAAGCTTTCTTT. This translates into CASGLGIGTEAFF.

The V gene is TRBV7-3, the J gene TRBJ1-2, with D tentatively TRBD1 (5 bases). From germline, CDR1 is SGHTA and CDR2 FQGTGA. The length of the CDR3 is 13 residues. Trimming cost V 5 bases and J 4 bases, with 11 bases left between them. DNA of the CDR3: TGTGCCAGCAGCGGCAGGGAACGCTATGGCTACACCTTC. Its translation is CASSGRERYGYTF.

The rearrangement joins TRBV29-1 to TRBJ1-2; 7 bases match TRBD1. The CDR3 covers 11 residues. J lost 8 bases, V lost 7 bases, and 7 bases had no gene match. Germline V gives CDR1 SQVTM, CDR2 ANQGSEA. The CDR3 DNA sequence: TGCAGCGGGCGACAGGGAAACGGCTACACCTTC. This encodes CSGRQGNGYTF.

The rearrangement uses TRBV20-1 and TRBJ2-2; D is possibly TRBD2 (5 bases). The length of the CDR3 is 15 residues. CDR1 and CDR2 from the germline V gene are DFQATT and SNEGSKA (reference sequence). Trimming cost V 0 bases and J 7 bases, with 15 bases left between them. The CDR3 DNA sequence: TGCAGTGCTAGAGATTCTAGGAGTGAGGGCGGGGAGCTGTTTTTT. Its protein product is CSARDSRSEGGELFF.

The chain carries TRBV7-9 and TRBJ1-1; D is ambiguous. CDR1 is SEHNR and CDR2 is FQNEAQ in the germline V gene (reference sequence). The CDR3 sequence is 14 residues long. The V gene lost 6 bases and the J gene lost 1 base, with 12 bases spanning the gap. The CDR3 protein is CASSKRAENTEAFF. CDR3 coding DNA: TGTGCCAGCAGTAAAAGAGCAGAGAACACTGAAGCTTTCTTT. The variable domain in full, completed from reference TRBV7-9 and TRBJ1-1, reads DTGVSQNPRHKITKRGQNVTFRCDPISEHNRLYWYRQTLGQGPEFLTYFQNEAQLEKSRLLSDRFSAERPKGSFSTLEIQRTEQGDSAMYLCASSKRAENTEAFFGQGTRLTVV.

This clonotype has more than one count but fewer than ten. J is TRBJ1-4 and V is TRBV12-3 or TRBV12-4, with a weak D call TRBD1 (6 bases). The CDR3 length is 16 residues. Trimming cost V 0 bases and J 7 bases, with 15 bases left between them. CDR3 loop: CASSLATGLRGEKLFF. CDR3 nucleotides: TGTGCCAGCAGTTTAGCGACAGGTCTTCGAGGTGAAAAACTGTTTTTT.

A remark on this clonotype: Germline is not matched at one junction end, which may reflect a read error. The J gene is TRBJ1-3, the V gene TRBV10-3, with D perhaps TRBD1 (6 bases). The CDR3 extends over 17 amino acids. CDR1 ENHRY and CDR2 SYGVKD come from the germline V gene. The DNA of the CDR3 is TGTGCCATCAGTAAGTCGCTGGGCCAGGGGCCTGGAAACACCATATATTTT. Translating gives CAISKSLGQGPGNTIYF.

The table lists this clonotype with many counts. The gene calls are TRBV10-3 and TRBJ1-1; D perhaps matches TRBD1 (6 bases). Deletions cut 6 bases from V and 0 bases from J, with 11 bases between. The CDR3 loop spans 14 amino acids. Germline V CDR1 and CDR2: ENHRY, SYGVKD. The CDR3 region has the DNA TGTGCCATCAGCCGAGGGGGTGTGAACACTGAAGCTTTCTTT. Translated, it gives CAISRGGVNTEAFF.

This clonotype was seen more than once but under ten times. This may come from a read error, since a much larger clone is one base off. J is TRBJ1-2 and V is TRBV29-1, with D possibly matching TRBD1 (6 bases). The CDR3 is 12 residues long. CDR1 SQVTM and CDR2 ANQGSEA come from the germline V gene. The CDR3 DNA follows: TGCGGCGTTCGGCCAGGGGATTATGGCTACACCTTC. Translating it yields CGVRPGDYGYTF.

This clonotype was counted a few times. The chain employs TRBV2 and TRBJ1-2; TRBD1 agrees at 7 bases. This CDR3 is 14 amino acids long. V shed 6 bases and J 4 bases; nucleotides not matched to a gene: 8. Germline CDR1 and CDR2: SNHLY and FYNNEI. The DNA for the CDR3 is TGTGCCAGCAGACCCGGGACAGACGTCTATGGCTACACCTTC. Residues: CASRPGTDVYGYTF.

CDR3 amino acids: CASSTSGTFTEQYF. The CDR3 nucleotides are TGTGCCAGTAGTACATCCGGGACCTTTACCGAGCAGTACTTC. The chain employs TRBV19 and TRBJ2-7; perhaps D is TRBD1 or TRBD2 (5 bases each). Germline CDR1 and CDR2: LNHDA and SQIVND (reference sequence). With 4 bases removed from V and 6 bases from J, the gap between germline ends came to 16 bases. CDR3 length: 14 residues.